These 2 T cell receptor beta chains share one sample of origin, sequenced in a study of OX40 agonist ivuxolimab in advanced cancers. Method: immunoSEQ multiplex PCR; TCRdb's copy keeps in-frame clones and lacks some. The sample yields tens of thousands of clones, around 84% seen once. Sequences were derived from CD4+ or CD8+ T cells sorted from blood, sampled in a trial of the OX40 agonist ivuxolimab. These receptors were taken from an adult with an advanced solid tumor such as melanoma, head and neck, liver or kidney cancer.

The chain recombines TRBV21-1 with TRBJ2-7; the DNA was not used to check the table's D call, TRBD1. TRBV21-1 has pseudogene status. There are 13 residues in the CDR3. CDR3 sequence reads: CASSALDIYEQYV. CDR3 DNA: TGTGCCAGCAGCGCTCTGGACATCTACGAGCAGTACGTC.

The CDR3 spells CASSQVSPVGGETQYF. The CDR3 nucleotides are TGCGCCAGCAGCCAAGTATCTCCGGTAGGGGGAGAGACCCAGTACTTC. The chain has TRBV4-1 and TRBJ2-5, with a possible D match to TRBD1 (6 bases). Germline V gene data show CDR1 as MGHRA and CDR2 as YSYEKL. This CDR3 spans 16 amino acids. V lost 1 base to trimming and J lost 4 bases, with 16 bases between them.